In this sample, the clone carrying this T cell receptor (beta chain) turned up many times. Specified time point: before trial treatment. The data derive from a study of low-dose radiotherapy and immunotherapy resistance in tumors. Study in general: For Cohort 1, fractions of 0.5 Gy were given every 2 weeks, reaching 6.5 Gy overall. Intravenous ipilimumab 1 mg/kg every six weeks was given with nivolumab 240 mg every two weeks. Every day for four cycles from cycle 1 day 1, patients took 300 mg of oral aspirin.

The ends were cut back, 4 bases at V and 6 bases at J, with 16 bases in the middle. The length of the CDR3 is 14 residues. Germline V gives CDR1 LNHDA, CDR2 SQIVND (reference sequence). With TRAV- and TRBV-specific primers, first-strand cDNA was made, covering the alpha and beta chains. The authors amplified TCRs for 20 to 25 PCR cycles with a constant-region primer and a V-primer adapter. A single record per CDR3 protein comes from TCRdb applying MiXCR to the reads. The profile shows tens of thousands of distinct CDR3 sequences, 15% to 20% of them singletons. The input for sequencing was PBMCs, taken before treatment. The clonotype originates from a male donor with prostate cancer. The chain couples TRBV19 to TRBJ2-7; possibly TRBD1 for D (5 bases). This CDR3 reads CASSSGRVLGEQYF. For the CDR3, the DNA is TGTGCCAGTAGTAGCGGCAGGGTCCTCGGCGAGCAGTACTTC.